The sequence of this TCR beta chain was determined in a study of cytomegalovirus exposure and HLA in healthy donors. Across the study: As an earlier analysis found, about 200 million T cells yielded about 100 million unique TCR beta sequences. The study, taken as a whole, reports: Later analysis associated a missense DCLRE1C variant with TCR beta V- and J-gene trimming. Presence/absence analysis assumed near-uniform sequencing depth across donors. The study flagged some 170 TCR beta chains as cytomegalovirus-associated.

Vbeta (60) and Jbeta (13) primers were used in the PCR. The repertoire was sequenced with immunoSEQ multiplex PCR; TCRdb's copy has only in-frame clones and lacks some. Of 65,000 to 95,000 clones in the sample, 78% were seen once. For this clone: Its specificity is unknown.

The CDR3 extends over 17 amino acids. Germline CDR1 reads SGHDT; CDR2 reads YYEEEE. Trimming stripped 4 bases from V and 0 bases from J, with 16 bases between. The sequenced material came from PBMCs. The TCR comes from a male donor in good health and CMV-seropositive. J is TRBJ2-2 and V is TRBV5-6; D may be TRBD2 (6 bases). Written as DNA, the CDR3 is TGTGCCAGCAGCCTATCCTCGGAGGGCGCGAACACCGGGGAGCTGTTTTTT. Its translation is CASSLSSEGANTGELFF.